This TCR beta chain was sequenced in a study of CD8 T cells in Susac syndrome. Random hexamers primed reverse transcription of about 0.5 to 1 ug RNA. MiXCR, applied by TCRdb to the immunoSEQ multiplex PCR reads, yields one record per CDR3 protein. The sample contains tens of thousands of distinct CDR3 sequences, 94% of which appear only once. Age- and sex-matched healthy donors served as the control group. This CDR3 comprises 13 residues. The V and J ends lost 7 bases and 4 bases respectively, with 12 bases between them. Germline values: CDR1 SGDLS, CDR2 YYNGEE. The specimen was CD8+ T cells from PBMCs. This TCR was recovered from a human donor in good health. This sequence joins TRBV9 and TRBJ2-1; tentatively, D is TRBD1 (5 bases). In DNA form, the CDR3 reads TGTGCCAGCTCTGGGCAGGGTTACAATGAGCAGTTCTTC. Protein product: CASSGQGYNEQFF. Variable domain in full (rest from reference TRBV9 and TRBJ2-1): DSGVTQTPKHLITATGQRVTLRCSPRSGDLSVYWYQQSLDQGLQFLIQYYNGEERAKGNILERFSAQQFPDLHSELNLSSLELGDSALYFCASSGQGYNEQFFGPGTRLTVL.